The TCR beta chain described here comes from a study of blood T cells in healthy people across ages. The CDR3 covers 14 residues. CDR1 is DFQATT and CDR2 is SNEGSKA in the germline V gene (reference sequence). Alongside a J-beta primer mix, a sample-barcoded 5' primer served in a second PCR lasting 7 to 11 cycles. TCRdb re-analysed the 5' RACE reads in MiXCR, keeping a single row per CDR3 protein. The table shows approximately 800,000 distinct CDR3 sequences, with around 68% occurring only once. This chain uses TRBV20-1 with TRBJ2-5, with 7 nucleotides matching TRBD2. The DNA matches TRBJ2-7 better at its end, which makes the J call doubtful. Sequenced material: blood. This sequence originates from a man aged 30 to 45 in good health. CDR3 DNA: TGCAGTGCTAGAGGAGCGGGACCAGACTACGAGCAGTACTTC. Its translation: CSARGAGPDYEQYF.